A selection of T cell receptor beta chains follows, all from one sample in a study of T cell responses to AZD1222 COVID-19 vaccine. The method was immunoSEQ multiplex PCR; TCRdb's version includes in-frame clones alone and lacks a portion of them. The table records about 98,000 clones, approximately 86% of them present only once. Specimen: peripheral blood, collected on day 0 of MenACWY control vaccination. These receptor sequences come from an adult in good health. CDR3s include the opening cysteine and the closing phenylalanine or tryptophan. Fields, in order: V gene, J gene, clone size, D gene, CDR3 protein, CDR3 DNA. The D gene is left open where the match is weak. Size values are once, few and many counts, or a class for expanded clones, and some rows have none.

>TRBV5-4|TRBJ2-2|.|.
CASSLRGAGELFF
TGTGCCAGCAGCTTGCGAGGGGCTGGGGAGCTGTTTTTT
>TRBV4-3|TRBJ1-4|once|TRBD1
CASSTSPTGATNEKLFF
TGCGCCAGCAGCACCAGTCCTACAGGGGCAACTAATGAAAAACTGTTTTTT
>TRBV7-2|TRBJ1-1|.|.
CASSFSTGSYEAFF
TGTGCCAGCAGCTTTTCAACAGGGAGCTATGAAGCTTTCTTT
>TRBV4-1|TRBJ2-5|.|.
CASSQDPGAGQTQYF
TGCGCCAGCAGCCAAGATCCTGGGGCCGGGCAGACCCAGTACTTC
>TRBV7-8|TRBJ2-3|.|TRBD2
CASSLEAASGWNTDTQYF
TGTGCCAGCAGCTTAGAGGCGGCTAGCGGGTGGAACACAGATACGCAGTATTTT
>TRBV9|TRBJ1-2|.|TRBD1
CASSAVDRPNYGYTF
TGTGCCAGCAGCGCAGTGGACAGGCCTAACTATGGCTACACCTTC
>TRBV7-9|TRBJ2-3|.|TRBD1
CAGQEIGDTQYF
TGTGCCGGACAGGAGATAGGAGATACGCAGTATTTT
>TRBV11-2|TRBJ2-1|.|.
CASSLRLILENEQFF
TGTGCCAGCAGCTTGCGTCTTATCCTTGAAAATGAGCAGTTCTTC
>TRBV19|TRBJ2-3|.|TRBD2
CASSIRAGRADTQYF
TGTGCCAGTAGTATAAGGGCAGGGAGGGCAGATACGCAGTATTTT
>TRBV9|TRBJ2-3|.|TRBD1
CASSVAGTGGTDTQYF
TGTGCCAGCAGCGTAGCTGGAACAGGGGGGACAGATACGCAGTATTTT
>TRBV6-4|TRBJ2-7|.|.
CASRFTAAYEQYF
TGTGCCAGCCGGTTTACCGCCGCCTACGAGCAGTACTTC
>TRBV19|TRBJ2-7|once|TRBD1
CASSMAGGDTSYEQYF
TGTGCCAGTAGTATGGCAGGGGGCGATACCTCCTACGAGCAGTACTTC
>TRBV9|TRBJ1-5|.|.
CASSVAGQNQPQHF
TGTGCCAGCAGCGTAGCAGGCCAAAATCAGCCCCAGCATTTT
>TRBV6-5|TRBJ2-1|.|TRBD1
CASSPGTGAFNEQFF
TGTGCCAGCAGCCCCGGGACAGGGGCATTTAATGAGCAGTTCTTC
>TRBV6-5|TRBJ1-6|.|.
CASSVGGGSPLHF
TGTGCCAGCAGCGTGGGTGGCGGATCACCCCTCCACTTT
>TRBV7-3|TRBJ2-3|.|.
CASSQNSRFGPDTQYF
TGTGCCAGCAGCCAGAACTCTAGGTTCGGGCCAGATACGCAGTATTTT
>TRBV29-1|TRBJ1-5|.|.
CSVADSNQPQHF
TGCAGCGTTGCGGATAGCAATCAGCCCCAGCATTTT
>TRBV7-2|TRBJ1-1|.|.
CASSLQGETEAFF
TGTGCCAGCAGCTTGCAAGGGGAAACTGAAGCTTTCTTT
>TRBV18|TRBJ2-2|.|.
CASSPDVGPNSNTGELFF
TGTGCCAGCTCACCCGACGTGGGACCGAATTCGAACACCGGGGAGCTGTTTTTT
>TRBV5-6|TRBJ1-4|once|.
CASSKRSRYQEKLFF
TGTGCCAGCAGTAAGAGGTCGAGGTACCAGGAAAAACTGTTTTTT
>TRBV9|TRBJ1-6|.|.
CASSVGEVNSPLHF
TGTGCCAGCAGCGTAGGGGAGGTCAATTCACCCCTCCACTTT
>TRBV7-8|TRBJ2-1|.|.
CASSSNLAGIYNEQFF
TGTGCCAGCAGCTCAAATCTCGCGGGCATATACAATGAGCAGTTCTTC
>TRBV5-6|TRBJ2-1|.|TRBD2
CASSFKDGRVSYNEQFF
TGTGCCAGCAGCTTTAAAGACGGGAGGGTCTCCTACAATGAGCAGTTCTTC
>TRBV12-3/TRBV12-4|TRBJ1-2|.|TRBD1
CASSPWDRGHTF
TGTGCCAGCAGCCCCTGGGACAGGGGGCACACCTTC
>TRBV5-6|TRBJ2-1|once|TRBD2
CASRESGGARAYNEQFF
TGTGCCAGCAGGGAGAGCGGGGGCGCAAGGGCGTACAATGAGCAGTTCTTC
>TRBV9|TRBJ1-5|.|TRBD1
CASSAQGAHQPQHF
TGTGCCAGCAGCGCACAGGGGGCCCATCAGCCCCAGCATTTT
>TRBV19|TRBJ2-1|.|.
CASSIDLNLRYEQFF
TGTGCCAGTAGTATAGATCTTAACCTGAGGTATGAGCAGTTCTTC
>TRBV20-1|TRBJ1-6|.|TRBD1
CSASQRQGVGSWLSLHF
TGCAGTGCTAGTCAGAGACAGGGTGTAGGCTCGTGGTTGTCCCTCCACTTT
>TRBV2|TRBJ2-7|few|TRBD2
CASSASAGGTAEQYF
TGTGCCAGCAGTGCCTCGGCGGGGGGTACCGCCGAGCAGTACTTC
>TRBV7-8|TRBJ1-1|.|TRBD1
CASSYAPSGGREAFF
TGTGCCAGCAGCTACGCACCCTCAGGGGGTCGAGAGGCTTTCTTT
>TRBV28|TRBJ1-6|.|.
CASQRPGGRSPLHF
TGTGCCAGCCAGCGGCCGGGGGGCCGGTCACCCCTCCACTTT
>TRBV5-1|TRBJ2-5|.|TRBD2
CASSTGLAEGETQYF
TGCGCCAGCAGCACGGGACTAGCGGAGGGGGAGACCCAGTACTTC
>TRBV29-1|TRBJ1-1|.|.
CSVLKGGNTEAFF
TGCAGCGTCCTGAAGGGCGGAAACACTGAAGCTTTCTTT
>TRBV2|TRBJ1-3|.|TRBD1
CASGQGGGNTIYF
TGTGCCAGCGGACAGGGTGGCGGAAACACCATATATTTT
>TRBV4-1|TRBJ1-5|.|.
CASSPSGVVQSNQPQHF
TGCGCCAGCAGCCCCTCAGGTGTGGTCCAGAGCAATCAGCCCCAGCATTTT
>TRBV7-2|TRBJ1-2|.|.
CASSLVKGITQNYGYTF
TGTGCCAGCAGCTTAGTCAAGGGGATCACTCAAAACTATGGCTACACCTTC
>TRBV19|TRBJ2-5|.|TRBD1
CASGTGTGGPETQYF
TGTGCCAGTGGAACTGGGACAGGGGGCCCAGAGACCCAGTACTTC
>TRBV7-9|TRBJ2-7|.|TRBD2
CASSLGGITYEQYF
TGTGCCAGCAGCTTGGGAGGGATCACCTACGAGCAGTACTTC
>TRBV9|TRBJ1-4|.|.
CASSVATGEKLFF
TGTGCCAGCAGCGTAGCTACGGGTGAAAAACTGTTTTTT
>TRBV4-1|TRBJ2-3|.|.
CASGLGGSLDTQYF
TGCGCCAGCGGCCTAGGAGGGTCATTAGATACGCAGTATTTT
>TRBV30|TRBJ2-7|.|.
CAWSDIPERQYF
TGTGCCTGGAGCGACATCCCCGAGAGGCAGTACTTC